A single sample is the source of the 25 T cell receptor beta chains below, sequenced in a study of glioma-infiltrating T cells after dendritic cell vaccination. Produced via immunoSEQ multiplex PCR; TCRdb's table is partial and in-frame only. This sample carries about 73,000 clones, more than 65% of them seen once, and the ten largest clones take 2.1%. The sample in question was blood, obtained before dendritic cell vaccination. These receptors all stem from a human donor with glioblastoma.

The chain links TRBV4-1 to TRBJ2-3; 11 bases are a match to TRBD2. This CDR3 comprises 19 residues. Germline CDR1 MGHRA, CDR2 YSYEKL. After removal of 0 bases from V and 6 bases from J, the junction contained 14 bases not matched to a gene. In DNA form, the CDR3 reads TGCGCCAGCAGCCAAGAAATCCCTAGCGGGGGGAGGACACGGGATACGCAGTATTTT. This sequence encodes CASSQEIPSGGRTRDTQYF.

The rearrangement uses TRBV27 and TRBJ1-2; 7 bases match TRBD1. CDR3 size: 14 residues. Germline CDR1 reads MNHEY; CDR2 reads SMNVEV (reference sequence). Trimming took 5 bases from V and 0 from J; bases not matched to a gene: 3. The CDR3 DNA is TGTGCCAGCAGTGACAGGGAAGCTAACTATGGCTACACCTTC. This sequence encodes CASSDREANYGYTF.

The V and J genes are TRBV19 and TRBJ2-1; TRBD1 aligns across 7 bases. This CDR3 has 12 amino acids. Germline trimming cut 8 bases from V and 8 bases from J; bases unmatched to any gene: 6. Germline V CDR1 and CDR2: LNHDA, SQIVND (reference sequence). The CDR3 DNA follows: TGTGCCAGTGGTAGGGGGCGGGATGAGCAGTTCTTC. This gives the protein CASGRGRDEQFF.

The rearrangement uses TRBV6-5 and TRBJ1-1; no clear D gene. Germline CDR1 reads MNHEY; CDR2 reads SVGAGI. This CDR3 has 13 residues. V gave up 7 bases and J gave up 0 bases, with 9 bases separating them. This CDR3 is CASTPTLNTEAFF. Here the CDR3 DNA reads TGTGCCAGCACCCCGACACTGAACACTGAAGCTTTCTTT.

The chain's CDR3 is CASRIQGINSPLHF. As DNA, the CDR3 is TGTGCCAGCAGGATCCAGGGGATTAATTCACCCCTCCACTTT. The chain couples TRBV6-1 to TRBJ1-6; possible D gene TRBD1, 6 bases. The V gene lost 6 bases and the J gene lost 6 bases, with 12 bases spanning the gap. This CDR3 is 14 amino acids long. Germline assignment: CDR1 MNHNS and CDR2 SASEGT.

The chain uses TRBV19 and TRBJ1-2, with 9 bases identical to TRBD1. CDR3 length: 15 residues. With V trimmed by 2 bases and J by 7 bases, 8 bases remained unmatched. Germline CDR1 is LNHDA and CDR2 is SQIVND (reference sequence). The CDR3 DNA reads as TGTGCCAGTAGTATACACAGGGGGCATGGACGTGGCTACACCTTC. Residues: CASSIHRGHGRGYTF. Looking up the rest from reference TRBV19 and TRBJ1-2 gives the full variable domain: DGGITQSPKYLFRKEGQNVTLSCEQNLNHDAMYWYRQDPGQGLRLIYYSQIVNDFQKGDIAEGYSVSREKKESFPLTVTSAQKNPTAFYLCASSIHRGHGRGYTFGSGTRLTVV.

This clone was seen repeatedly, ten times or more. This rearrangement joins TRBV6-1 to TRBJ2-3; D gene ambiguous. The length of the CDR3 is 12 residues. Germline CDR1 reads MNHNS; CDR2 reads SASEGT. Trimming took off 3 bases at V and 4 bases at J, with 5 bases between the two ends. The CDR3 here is CASSEYADTQYF. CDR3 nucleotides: TGTGCCAGCAGTGAGTATGCAGATACGCAGTATTTT.

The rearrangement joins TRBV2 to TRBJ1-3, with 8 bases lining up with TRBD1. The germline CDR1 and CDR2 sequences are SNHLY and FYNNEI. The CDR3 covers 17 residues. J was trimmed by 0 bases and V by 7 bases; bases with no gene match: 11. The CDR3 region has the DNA TGTGCCAGCACAAGGGGACAGGCGGACCTCTCTGGAAACACCATATATTTT. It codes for CASTRGQADLSGNTIYF.

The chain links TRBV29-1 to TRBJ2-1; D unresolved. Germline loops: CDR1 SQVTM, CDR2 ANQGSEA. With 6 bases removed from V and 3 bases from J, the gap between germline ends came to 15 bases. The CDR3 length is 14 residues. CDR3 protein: CSVSPRLVYNEQFF. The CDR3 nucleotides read TGCAGCGTGAGCCCGCGACTGGTCTACAATGAGCAGTTCTTC.

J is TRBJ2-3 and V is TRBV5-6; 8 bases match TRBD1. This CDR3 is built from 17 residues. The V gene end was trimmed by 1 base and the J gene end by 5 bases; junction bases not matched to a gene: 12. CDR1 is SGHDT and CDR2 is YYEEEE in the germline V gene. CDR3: CASSLFLQGASGDTQYF. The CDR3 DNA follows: TGTGCCAGCAGCTTGTTCCTTCAGGGGGCGTCTGGAGATACGCAGTATTTT. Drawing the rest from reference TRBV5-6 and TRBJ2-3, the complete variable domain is DAGVTQSPTHLIKTRGQQVTLRCSPKSGHDTVSWYQQALGQGPQFIFQYYEEEERQRGNFPDRFSGHQFPNYSSELNVNALLLGDSALYLCASSLFLQGASGDTQYFGPGTRLTVL.

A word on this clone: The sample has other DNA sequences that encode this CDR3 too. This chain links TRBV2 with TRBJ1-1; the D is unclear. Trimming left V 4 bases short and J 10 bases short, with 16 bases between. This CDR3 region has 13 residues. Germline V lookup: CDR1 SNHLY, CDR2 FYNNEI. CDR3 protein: CASSVLTGFLAFF. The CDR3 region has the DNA TGTGCCAGCAGTGTTCTGACGGGGTTCTTAGCTTTCTTT.

CDR3 sequence reads: CASSRTRGETQYF. In DNA, the CDR3 is TGTGCCAGTAGCCGGACTAGAGGGGAGACCCAGTACTTC. The chain links TRBV19 to TRBJ2-5; 7 bases are shared with TRBD2. V shed 6 bases, J shed 5 bases, and the junction held 6 bases outside the gene matches. This CDR3 has 13 residues. Germline V gives CDR1 LNHDA, CDR2 SQIVND (reference sequence).

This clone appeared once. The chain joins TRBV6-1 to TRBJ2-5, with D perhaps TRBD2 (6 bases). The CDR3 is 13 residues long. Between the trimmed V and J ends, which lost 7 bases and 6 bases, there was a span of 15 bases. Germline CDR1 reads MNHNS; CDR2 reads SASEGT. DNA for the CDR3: TGTGCCAGCAAGGGCGGGGCCGAAAAGACCCAGTACTTC. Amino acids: CASKGGAEKTQYF.

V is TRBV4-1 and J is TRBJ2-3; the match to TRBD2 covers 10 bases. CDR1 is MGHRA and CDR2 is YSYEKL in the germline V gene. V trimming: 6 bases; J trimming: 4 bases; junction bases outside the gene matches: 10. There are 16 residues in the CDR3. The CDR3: CASRPSLAGWADTQYF. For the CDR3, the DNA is TGCGCCAGCAGACCCTCACTAGCGGGGTGGGCAGATACGCAGTATTTT.

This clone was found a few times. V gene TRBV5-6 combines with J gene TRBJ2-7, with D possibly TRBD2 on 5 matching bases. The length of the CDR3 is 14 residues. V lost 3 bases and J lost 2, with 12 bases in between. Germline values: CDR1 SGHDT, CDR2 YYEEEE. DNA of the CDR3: TGTGCCAGCAGCTCCGGGCTAGCAGCCTACGAGCAGTACGTC. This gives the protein CASSSGLAAYEQYV.

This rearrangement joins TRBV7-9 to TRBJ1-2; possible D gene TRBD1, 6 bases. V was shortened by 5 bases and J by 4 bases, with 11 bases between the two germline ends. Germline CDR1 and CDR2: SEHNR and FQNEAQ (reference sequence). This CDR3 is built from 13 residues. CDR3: CASSETGSYGYTF. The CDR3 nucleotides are TGTGCCAGCAGCGAGACAGGTAGCTATGGCTACACCTTC.

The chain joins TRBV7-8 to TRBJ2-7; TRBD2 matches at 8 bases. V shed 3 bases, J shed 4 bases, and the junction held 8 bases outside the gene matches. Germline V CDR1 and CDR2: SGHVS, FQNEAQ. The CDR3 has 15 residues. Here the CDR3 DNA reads TGTGCCAGCAGCTTTGAACGAGCGGGAGCTTACGAGCAGTACGTC. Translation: CASSFERAGAYEQYV.

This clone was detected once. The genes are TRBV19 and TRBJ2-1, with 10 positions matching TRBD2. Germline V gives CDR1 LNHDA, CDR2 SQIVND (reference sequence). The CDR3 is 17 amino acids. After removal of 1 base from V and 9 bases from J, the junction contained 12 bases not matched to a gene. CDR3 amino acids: CASSIGSSGRGWVEQFF. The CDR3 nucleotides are TGTGCCAGTAGTATAGGATCTAGCGGGAGAGGATGGGTTGAGCAGTTCTTC.

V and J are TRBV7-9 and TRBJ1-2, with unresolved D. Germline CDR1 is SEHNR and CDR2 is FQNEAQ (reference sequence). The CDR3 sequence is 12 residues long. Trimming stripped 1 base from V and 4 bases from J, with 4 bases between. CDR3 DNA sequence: TGTGCCAGCAGCTTAGTGGCCTATGGCTACACCTTC. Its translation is CASSLVAYGYTF.

The CDR3 DNA sequence: TGTGCCTGGAGTGTACAAAGGGAGCAGCCCCAGCATTTT. This encodes CAWSVQREQPQHF. This sequence joins TRBV30 and TRBJ1-5, with D unresolved. This CDR3 region has 13 residues. V shed 0 bases and J shed 7 bases, with 10 bases lying between them. The germline CDR1 and CDR2 sequences are GTSNPN and SVGIG (reference sequence).

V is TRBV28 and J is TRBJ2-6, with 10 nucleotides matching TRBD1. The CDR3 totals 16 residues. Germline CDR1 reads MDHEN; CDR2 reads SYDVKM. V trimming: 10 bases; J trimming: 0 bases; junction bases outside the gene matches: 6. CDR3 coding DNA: TGTGCCACCGACAGGGGGCCGAGCTCTGGGGCCAACGTCCTGACTTTC. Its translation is CATDRGPSSGANVLTF.

For the CDR3, the DNA is TGTGCCAGCACCCCGGGGGGCCAAGTCAATCAGCCCCAGCATTTT. Its protein is CASTPGGQVNQPQHF. The chain joins TRBV7-2 to TRBJ1-5, with D perhaps TRBD1 (6 bases). Trimming took 7 bases from V and 3 from J, leaving 16 bases between them. The CDR3 sequence is 15 residues long. Germline lookup yields CDR1 SGHTA and CDR2 FQGNSA.

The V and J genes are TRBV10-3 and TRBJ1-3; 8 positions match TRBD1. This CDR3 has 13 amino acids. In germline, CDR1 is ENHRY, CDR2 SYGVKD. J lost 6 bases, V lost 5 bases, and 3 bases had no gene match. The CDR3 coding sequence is TGTGCCATCAGTACGACAGGGGCAAACACCATATATTTT. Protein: CAISTTGANTIYF.

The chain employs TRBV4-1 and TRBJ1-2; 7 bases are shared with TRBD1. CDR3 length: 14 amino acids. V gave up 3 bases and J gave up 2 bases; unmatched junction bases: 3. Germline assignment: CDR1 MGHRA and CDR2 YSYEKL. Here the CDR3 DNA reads TGCGCCAGCAGCCAGCTGACAGGGAACTATGGCTACACCTTC. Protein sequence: CASSQLTGNYGYTF.

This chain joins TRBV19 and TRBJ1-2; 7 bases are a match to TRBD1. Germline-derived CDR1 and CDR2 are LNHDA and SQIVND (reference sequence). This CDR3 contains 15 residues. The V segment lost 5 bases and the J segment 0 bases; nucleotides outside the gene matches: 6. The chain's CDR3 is CASSYGQAANYGYTF. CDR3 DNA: TGTGCCAGTAGTTACGGACAGGCAGCTAACTATGGCTACACCTTC.